This T cell receptor beta chain was sequenced in a study of shared clonotypes between healthy human individuals. The overall study: Per donor, CD8 memory used one plate, CD8 naive used two, CD4 memory used three and CD4 naive used three.

About this clone: Its antigen is currently unknown.

Terminally differentiated effector memory CD45RA+ cells were excluded by CCR7 positive selection of CD45RO-negative cells. The assay was immunoSEQ multiplex PCR, and TCRdb's table has in-frame clones only and misses some. The sample has under 850,000 clones, around 92% seen once. Study findings and constraints: Clonotypes which were not shared had lower generation probabilities than clonotypes that all four donors shared. The sampled material consisted only of blood, and tissue repertoires are likely to differ. The sharing of about 5% of naive CD4 clonotypes was seen across a handful of donors.

The source is a man younger than 40 in good health. The sequencing input was naive CD8+ T cells sorted from blood.

The CDR3 sequence: CASSFSPGGISVTGELFF. CDR3 coding DNA: TGCGCCAGCAGCTTTTCGCCCGGTGGGATCTCCGTTACCGGGGAGCTGTTTTTT. The V gene is TRBV5-1, the J gene TRBJ2-2, with unresolved D. Germline-derived CDR1 and CDR2 are SGHRS and YFSETQ. This CDR3 comprises 18 residues. V dropped 2 bases and J dropped 5 bases, with 22 bases sitting between them.